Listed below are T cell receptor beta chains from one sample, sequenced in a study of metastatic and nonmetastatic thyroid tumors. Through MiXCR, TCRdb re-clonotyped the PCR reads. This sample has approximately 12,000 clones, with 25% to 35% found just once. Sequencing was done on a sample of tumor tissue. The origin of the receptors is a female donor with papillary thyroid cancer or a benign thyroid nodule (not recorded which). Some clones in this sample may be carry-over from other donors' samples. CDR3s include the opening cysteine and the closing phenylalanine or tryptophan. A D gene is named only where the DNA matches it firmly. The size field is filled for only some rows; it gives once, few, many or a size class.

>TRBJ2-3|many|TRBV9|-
TGTGCCAGCAGCCCTGCCGGGTCAACAGATACGCAGTATTTT
CASSPAGSTDTQYF
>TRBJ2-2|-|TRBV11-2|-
TGTGCCAGCAGCCCCCAGGGACGTACTAACACCGGGGAGCTGTTTTTT
CASSPQGRTNTGELFF
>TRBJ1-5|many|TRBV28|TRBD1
TGTGCCAGCAAATCAGGGGGCGTTAGCAATCAGCCCCAGCATTTT
CASKSGGVSNQPQHF
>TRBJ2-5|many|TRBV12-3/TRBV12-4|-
TGTGCCAGCAGTCCCGACTTCCCACAAGAGACCCAGTACTTC
CASSPDFPQETQYF
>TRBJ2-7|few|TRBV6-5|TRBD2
TGTGCCAGCAGTTCCGGGGGGAGGCGGCGGCAGTACTTC
CASSSGGRRRQYF
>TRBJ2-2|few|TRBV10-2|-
TGCGCCAGCACCTCTTTGATCCGATCAAACACCGGGGAGCTGTTTTTT
CASTSLIRSNTGELFF
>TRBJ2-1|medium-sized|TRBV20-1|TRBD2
TGCAGTGCTAGTAGACTAGCGCACCAGAATGAGCAGTTCTTC
CSASRLAHQNEQFF
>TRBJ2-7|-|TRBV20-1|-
TGCAGTGCCCCTGAGGCGGGTGGGAGCTCCTACGAGCAGTACTTC
CSAPEAGGSSYEQYF
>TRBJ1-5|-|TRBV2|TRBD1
TGTGCCAGCAGCGCGGACAGGAATAGCAATCAGCCCCAGCATTTT
CASSADRNSNQPQHF
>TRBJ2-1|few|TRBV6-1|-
TGTGCCAGCAGCCGACTATCGGGAGCGCCCCGTGAGCAGTTCTTC
CASSRLSGAPREQFF
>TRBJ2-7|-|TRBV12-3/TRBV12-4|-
TGTGCCAGCAGTTTACAGGCCGAGGGATACAACGAGCAGTACTTC
CASSLQAEGYNEQYF
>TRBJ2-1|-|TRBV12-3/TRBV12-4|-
TGTGCCAGCAGTACCCGTACAGTGGGAGGGGGTGAGCAGTTCTTC
CASSTRTVGGGEQFF
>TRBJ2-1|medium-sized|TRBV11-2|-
TGTGCCAGCAGCTGGACCCGGGACACAAGTTACAATGAGCAGTTCTTC
CASSWTRDTSYNEQFF
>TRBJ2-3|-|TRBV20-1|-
TGCAGTGCCCCAGGCATTTTGAGCACAGATACGCAGTATTTT
CSAPGILSTDTQYF
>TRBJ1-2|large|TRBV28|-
TGTGCCAGCAGTTCCCGGTCCCCTCCCTATGGCTACACCTTC
CASSSRSPPYGYTF
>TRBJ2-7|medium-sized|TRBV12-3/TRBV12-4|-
TGTGCCAGCAGACCTGGGACCGCCTTCTTCTCCTACGAGCAGTACTTC
CASRPGTAFFSYEQYF
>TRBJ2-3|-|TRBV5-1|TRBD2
TGCGCCAGCAGCTTGGCCGGGGGGACCCTAGCGACGCAGTATTTT
CASSLAGGTLATQYF
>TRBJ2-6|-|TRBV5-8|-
TGTGCCAGCAGCTTCCCGCGGCTCTCTGGGGCCAACGTCCTGACTTTC
CASSFPRLSGANVLTF
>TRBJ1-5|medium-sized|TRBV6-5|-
TGTGCCAGCAGTTACGGGGGAGGTCATCAGCCCCAGCATTTT
CASSYGGGHQPQHF
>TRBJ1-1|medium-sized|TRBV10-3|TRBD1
TGTGCCATCAGTCCGGGACAGGGAGGAGGGACTGAAGCTTTCTTT
CAISPGQGGGTEAFF
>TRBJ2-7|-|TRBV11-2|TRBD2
TGTGCCAGCAGCTTAGTGACTAGCGGAGCCTACGAGCAGTACTTC
CASSLVTSGAYEQYF
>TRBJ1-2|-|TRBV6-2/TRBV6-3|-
TGTGCCAGCAGTTCCCCACAGGGAAAGACTAACTATGGCTACACCTTC
CASSSPQGKTNYGYTF
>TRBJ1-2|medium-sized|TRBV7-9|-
TGTGCCAGCAGCCCGGAGACCTATGGCTACACCTTC
CASSPETYGYTF
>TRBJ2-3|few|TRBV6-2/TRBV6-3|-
TGTGCCAGCAGTTACTCGAGCGACACAGATACGCAGTATTTT
CASSYSSDTDTQYF
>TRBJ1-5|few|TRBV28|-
TGTGCCAGCAGTTTATATCTACAAAGCAATCAGCCCCAGCATTTT
CASSLYLQSNQPQHF
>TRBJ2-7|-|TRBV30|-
TGTGCCTGGAGAGAAATCGGACGGTCGAGCTCCTACGAGCAGTACTTC
CAWREIGRSSSYEQYF
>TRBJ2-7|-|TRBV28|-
TGTGCCAGCAGGCCTGGGGGCAACACCTACGAGCAGTACTTC
CASRPGGNTYEQYF
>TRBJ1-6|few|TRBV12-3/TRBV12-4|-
TGTGCCAGCAGTGAGTCCTCACCCCTCCACTTT
CASSESSPLHF
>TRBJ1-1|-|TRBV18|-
TGTGCCAGCTCCGCTGCGAATAGGCGGCCTGAAGCTTTCTTT
CASSAANRRPEAFF
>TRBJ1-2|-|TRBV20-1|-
TGCAGTGCTAGCGGACATCAAGGAGACTATGGCTACACCTTC
CSASGHQGDYGYTF
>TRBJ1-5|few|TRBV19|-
TGTGCCAGCGGGGGGGAAACAGGGTGGAATCAGCCCCAGCATTTT
CASGGETGWNQPQHF
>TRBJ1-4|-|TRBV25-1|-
TGTGCCAGCAGTGGACAGCTGGGTGAAAAACTGTTTTTT
CASSGQLGEKLFF